This TCR beta chain was obtained from a study of cytomegalovirus exposure and HLA in healthy donors. Background on the study: Caucasian-associated ancestry cluster membership applied to 75% to 85% of approximately 400 genotyped donors.

Comments on this clone: Its antigen is still unknown.

This PCR relied on a set of 60 Vbeta primers and 13 Jbeta primers. Here immunoSEQ multiplex PCR was the method, and the copy in TCRdb shows in-frame clones only, minus some. The sample lists 90,000 to 120,000 clones, approximately 76% occurring once. CDR1 and CDR2 (germline): SGHVS, FQNEAQ. V was clipped by 6 bases and J by 4 bases, with 12 bases between them. This CDR3 spans 13 amino acids. General study results and limits: In a later analysis, across HLA loci, associated TCR counts were highest for DRB1, lowest for HLA-C. Within an earlier analysis, most TCR beta V segments proved productive either about 87% or about 30% of the time. One variant, a missense change in DCLRE1C, was linked in a later analysis to TCR beta V- and J-gene trimming.

The gene calls are TRBV7-8 and TRBJ1-2; perhaps TRBD1 as D (6 bases). The sample taken for sequencing was PBMCs. This receptor was obtained from a man younger than 35 in good health and CMV-seronegative. The CDR3 nucleotides are TGTGCCAGCAGTACCGGGACACCCTATGGCTACACCTTC. Translating it yields CASSTGTPYGYTF.